A selection of T cell receptor beta chains follows, all from one sample in a study of T cell repertoires in cytomegalovirus infection. From the reads, TCRdb called clonotypes with MiXCR, one entry per CDR3 protein. The sample includes about 260,000 distinct CDR3 sequences, roughly 9.1% seen only once; the top ten take roughly 16%. Source material: PBMCs. The receptors originated from a human donor in good health (CMV status not recorded). Some clones in this sample may be carry-over from other donors' samples. The CDR3 runs from the conserved cysteine through the conserved F or W. A D gene is named only where the DNA matches it firmly. Size is omitted from some rows. Given values are once, few, many or a class for expanded clones.

CASGTTGNTIYF,TGTGCCAGCGGGACAACTGGAAACACCATATATTTT,TRBV19,NA,NA,TRBJ1-3
CASSSRDPENEQFF,TGTGCCAGCAGCTCCCGGGACCCCGAAAACGAGCAGTTCTTC,TRBV7-2,many,NA,TRBJ2-1
CASSLTGGPTDTQYF,TGTGCCAGCAGCTTAACGGGGGGGCCCACAGATACGCAGTATTTT,TRBV7-2,many,TRBD2,TRBJ2-3
CASSIWRRPNEKLFF,TGTGCCAGTAGTATATGGAGGAGACCGAATGAAAAACTGTTTTTT,TRBV19,NA,NA,TRBJ1-4
CASSYVGSHEQYF,TGTGCCAGCAGTTACGTAGGCTCCCACGAGCAGTACTTC,TRBV6-2/TRBV6-3,many,NA,TRBJ2-7
CASTAGPGPGELFF,TGCGCCAGCACTGCAGGGCCGGGGCCCGGGGAGCTGTTTTTT,TRBV10-2,many,NA,TRBJ2-2
CASSWTGEPIYEQYF,TGTGCCAGCAGTTGGACAGGCGAACCTATCTACGAGCAGTACTTC,TRBV27,few,TRBD1,TRBJ2-7
CASSRWTGGEQFF,TGTGCCAGCAGCCGATGGACAGGAGGTGAGCAGTTCTTC,TRBV14,NA,TRBD1,TRBJ2-1
CASSLRQAPIGTGTEAFF,TGTGCCAGCAGTTTAAGACAGGCCCCGATTGGTACCGGCACTGAAGCTTTCTTT,TRBV12-3/TRBV12-4,many,NA,TRBJ1-1
CASSPWGDSPLHF,TGCGCCAGCAGCCCTTGGGGCGATTCACCCCTCCACTTT,TRBV4-1,many,NA,TRBJ1-6
CASSYPVLTYEQYF,TGTGCCAGCAGTTACCCGGTGCTCACCTACGAGCAGTACTTC,TRBV6-2/TRBV6-3,many,NA,TRBJ2-7
CASSPIVTYNEQFF,TGTGCCAGCAGCCCAATAGTCACCTACAATGAGCAGTTCTTC,TRBV14,NA,NA,TRBJ2-1
CASSFEAPYEQYF,TGTGCCAGCAGTTTCGAAGCTCCCTACGAGCAGTACTTC,TRBV6-2/TRBV6-3,many,NA,TRBJ2-7
CASSLGLGRSPLHF,TGTGCCAGCAGCCTCGGTCTTGGCCGTTCACCCCTCCACTTT,TRBV28,many,NA,TRBJ1-6
CASSWGQASSGANVLTF,TGCGCCAGCAGCTGGGGACAGGCAAGCTCTGGGGCCAACGTCCTGACTTTC,TRBV5-1,NA,TRBD1,TRBJ2-6
CASRRGYGYTF,TGTGCCAGCAGACGGGGCTATGGCTACACCTTC,TRBV7-3,few,NA,TRBJ1-2
CASKSILGQGNSPLHF,TGTGCCAGCAAGTCAATCCTTGGACAGGGGAATTCACCCCTCCACTTT,TRBV11-3,NA,TRBD1,TRBJ1-6
CSARDLVGLGRQYF,TGCAGTGCTAGAGATTTAGTCGGACTGGGGCGTCAGTATTTT,TRBV20-1,many,NA,TRBJ2-3
CASSTGTGFPEQYF,TGTGCCAGCAGTACCGGGACAGGGTTCCCCGAGCAGTACTTC,TRBV2,NA,TRBD1,TRBJ2-7
CASSLGLAGGVTDTQYF,TGTGCCAGCAGCTTAGGTTTGGCGGGAGGTGTAACAGATACGCAGTATTTT,TRBV7-2,many,TRBD2,TRBJ2-3